A single sample gave rise to the 15 T cell receptor beta chains below, sequenced in a study of control samples from healthy donors and cancer patients (dated by TCRdb to the early 2020s). Library creation used the immunoSEQ multiplex PCR assay. TCRdb mirrors the immuneACCESS table, restricted to in-frame sequences. Some clones are absent from its copies; in checked studies, under half trace to an unresolved V gene, and the reason for the others is unknown. This sample is represented by 130,000 or so clones; roughly 90% of them were singletons. The ten top clones hold less than 7% of the sample. Sequenced: blood. All receptors derive from a man aged 18 to 30 in good health.

V usage is TRBV29-1 and J usage is TRBJ1-1; D unclear. The CDR3 is 13 residues long. Germline CDR1 is SQVTM and CDR2 is ANQGSEA. The V gene lost 2 bases and the J gene lost 5 bases, with 12 bases spanning the gap. CDR3 DNA sequence: TGCAGCGTTGAATGGCAAGGGTGGACTGAAGCTTTCTTT. Its protein is CSVEWQGWTEAFF.

The chain has TRBV6-1 and TRBJ2-5, with TRBD2 as a possible D gene (5 bases). There are 16 residues in the CDR3. The germline V and J ends were trimmed by 2 bases and 5 bases, with 18 bases remaining between them. Looked up from germline, CDR1 is MNHNS and CDR2 is SASEGT. The CDR3 loop reads CASSELRGLAGETQYF. CDR3 bases: TGTGCCAGCAGTGAACTCAGAGGCCTAGCTGGGGAGACCCAGTACTTC.

The V call is TRBV29-1, the J call TRBJ1-2; 8 bases map to TRBD1. CDR3 length equals 14 residues. V was pared by 4 bases and J by 5 bases, with 9 bases of the junction left unmatched. Germline loops: CDR1 SQVTM, CDR2 ANQGSEA. The CDR3: CSVGAQGARYGYTF. The CDR3 DNA is TGCAGCGTTGGGGCCCAGGGGGCAAGGTATGGCTACACCTTC.

The rearrangement uses TRBV12-5 and TRBJ1-1, with D possibly being TRBD1 (5 bases). The CDR3 length is 15 residues. Germline CDR1 and CDR2: LGHNT and FRNRAP. The V end was cut by 5 bases, the J end by 3 bases, with 16 bases between. The CDR3 nucleotides are TGTGCTAGTGGTCGACCGGGCCTAGGGGACACTGAAGCTTTCTTT. Translating it yields CASGRPGLGDTEAFF.

In its sample, this clone was seen a few times. This sample also contains other DNA sequences that code for the same CDR3. The chain couples TRBV18 to TRBJ2-7, with 10 bases that match TRBD1. The CDR3 loop spans 16 amino acids. The ends lost 2 bases at V and 3 bases at J; junction bases unmatched: 7. Germline CDR1 is KGHSH and CDR2 is LQKENI. The CDR3 sequence is CASSPAGTGVLYEQYF. For the CDR3, the DNA is TGTGCCAGCTCACCAGCCGGGACAGGGGTTCTCTACGAGCAGTACTTC.

The V gene is TRBV10-3, the J gene TRBJ2-7; 9 bases align to TRBD1. Germline assignment: CDR1 ENHRY and CDR2 SYGVKD. There are 15 residues in the CDR3. Germline trimming cut 4 bases from V and 3 bases from J; bases unmatched to any gene: 7. The CDR3 spells CAISVEPGQGYEQYF. In DNA form, the CDR3 reads TGTGCCATCAGTGTCGAACCGGGACAGGGCTACGAGCAGTACTTC.

This chain joins TRBV6-5 and TRBJ1-1; no clear D. There are 14 residues in the CDR3. V shed 6 bases and J shed 0 bases, with 11 bases lying between them. Germline V gene sequence: CDR1 MNHEY, CDR2 SVGAGI. CDR3 in amino acids: CASSPVGLNTEAFF. CDR3 in DNA: TGTGCCAGCAGCCCCGTAGGCCTGAACACTGAAGCTTTCTTT.

The chain uses TRBV4-1 and TRBJ1-5, with no clear D. V was trimmed by 4 bases and J by 6 bases, leaving 16 bases between them. This CDR3 region has 15 residues. Germline values: CDR1 MGHRA, CDR2 YSYEKL. The CDR3, as DNA: TGCGCCAGCAGCCCCCTTATTTCAATTCCTCAGCCCCAGCATTTT. Protein product: CASSPLISIPQPQHF.

This clone was recorded once. The V call is TRBV7-9, the J call TRBJ1-3; 9 nucleotides match TRBD1. This CDR3 is 17 amino acids long. Trimming removed 5 bases from V and 0 bases from J; junction bases left unmatched: 8. The germline CDR1 and CDR2 sequences are SEHNR and FQNEAQ (reference sequence). The DNA of the CDR3 is TGTGCCAGCAGCCACACAACGACAGGGGGCTCTGGAAACACCATATATTTT. Its translation: CASSHTTTGGSGNTIYF.

V usage is TRBV6-1 and J usage is TRBJ1-6; 8 nucleotides line up with TRBD1. CDR3 length: 19 residues. The germline gives CDR1 MNHNS, CDR2 SASEGT. After removal of 2 bases from V and 10 bases from J, the junction contained 19 bases not matched to a gene. CDR3 DNA: TGTGCCAGCAGTGAAAACAAGTCGACAGGGGTCCCGAAGAGATCACCCCTCCACTTT. Translating it yields CASSENKSTGVPKRSPLHF.

The genes are TRBV9 and TRBJ1-3; D is ambiguous. This CDR3 is built from 17 residues. V gave up 2 bases and J gave up 4 bases, with 19 bases separating them. Germline CDR1 reads SGDLS; CDR2 reads YYNGEE. In nucleotides, the CDR3 is TGTGCCAGCAGCGTTGGGTTTAGGCGTCAGCTAGGAAACACCATATATTTT. It specifies CASSVGFRRQLGNTIYF.

The chain joins TRBV10-1 to TRBJ1-2; no reliable D call. V was pared by 6 bases and J by 4 bases, with 9 bases between. Germline V lookup: CDR1 WNHNN, CDR2 SYGVQD (reference sequence). The CDR3 sequence is 12 residues long. The CDR3 DNA sequence: TGCGCCAGCAGGAGGACGTCCTATGGCTACACCTTC. Its translation: CASRRTSYGYTF.

V and J are TRBV19 and TRBJ1-1; D is uncertain. V was clipped by 4 bases and J by 9 bases, with 21 bases between them. Germline V CDR1 and CDR2: LNHDA, SQIVND (reference sequence). This CDR3 comprises 15 residues. The CDR3 nucleotides read TGTGCCAGTAGTACCCCTCGTGTCGGGGTGTATCAAGCTTTCTTT. Translated: CASSTPRVGVYQAFF.

The rearrangement links TRBV29-1 to TRBJ2-3; 7 bases are a match to TRBD2. The junction had 14 bases not matched to a gene; V was cut back by 7 bases and J by 1 base. Germline CDR1 SQVTM, CDR2 ANQGSEA. This CDR3 has 16 amino acids. CDR3 in DNA: TGCAGCGCCTTCAGCTACGGGAGCGGGGGCACAGATACGCAGTATTTT. This translates into CSAFSYGSGGTDTQYF.

Details on this clone: A junction end diverges from the germline sequence, so it may reflect a read error. The chain employs TRBV2 and TRBJ2-7; 9 bases align to TRBD1. From germline, CDR1 is SNHLY and CDR2 FYNNEI. The CDR3 runs to 20 residues. For the CDR3, the DNA is TGTCCCAGCAGTGAAGGCGCCTATGACAGGGGGGGAGGGAGAACTAGCGAGCAGTACTTC. The encoded protein is CPSSEGAYDRGGGRTSEQYF.